This passage covers 5 T cell receptor beta chains from one sample sequenced in a study of Tregs in tolerant kidney transplant recipients. Clones were sequenced by immunoSEQ multiplex PCR, and TCRdb holds only the in-frame ones, with some missing. The table has about 64,000 clones, 95% to 98% seen once. The material was Tregs from blood, obtained before the transplant. Receptor source: a human donor who received a combined kidney and bone marrow transplant.

The rearrangement joins TRBV7-3 to TRBJ2-1; D is ambiguous. This CDR3 is built from 13 residues. V lost 4 bases, J lost 0 bases, and 4 bases lay in between. CDR1 and CDR2 (germline): SGHTA, FQGTGA. This CDR3 reads CASSSNSYNEQFF. The CDR3 coding sequence is TGTGCCAGCAGCTCCAACTCCTACAATGAGCAGTTCTTC.

The chain couples TRBV6-5 to TRBJ2-5, with 10 bases matching TRBD2. CDR3 size: 16 residues. V dropped 4 bases and J dropped 4; count of bases not matched to a gene: 9. Germline values: CDR1 MNHEY, CDR2 SVGAGI. The CDR3 DNA follows: TGTGCCAGCAGTTCACTAGCGGGATCGACACCAGAGACCCAGTACTTC. Translated: CASSSLAGSTPETQYF.

This chain uses TRBV6-6 with TRBJ2-7, with 7 nucleotides matching TRBD1. The CDR3 contains 13 residues. V shed 7 bases, J shed 4 bases, and the junction held 7 bases outside the gene matches. CDR1 is MNHNY, CDR2 SVGAGI, per germline (reference sequence). CDR3 residues: CASTSGGNYEQYF. Here the CDR3 DNA reads TGTGCCAGCACCTCAGGGGGAAATTACGAGCAGTACTTC.

In this sample, this clone turned up once. This chain links TRBV5-1 with TRBJ2-1; 11 bases agree with TRBD2. From germline, CDR1 is SGHRS and CDR2 YFSETQ. This CDR3 comprises 18 residues. V dropped 4 bases and J dropped 0; count of bases not matched to a gene: 9. The CDR3 DNA reads as TGCGCCAGCAGCCCGAATAGCGGGGGGGGGAGCTCCTACAATGAGCAGTTCTTC. Translating it yields CASSPNSGGGSSYNEQFF. Supplemented by reference TRBV5-1 and TRBJ2-1, the full variable domain reads KAGVTQTPRYLIKTRGQQVTLSCSPISGHRSVSWYQQTPGQGLQFLFEYFSETQRNKGNFPGRFSGRQFSNSRSEMNVSTLELGDSALYLCASSPNSGGGSSYNEQFFGPGTRLTVL.

V and J are TRBV4-1 and TRBJ2-2; TRBD2 is a possible D gene (6 bases). In germline, CDR1 is MGHRA, CDR2 YSYEKL. Trimming removed 1 base from V and 4 bases from J, with 19 bases in between. There are 18 residues in the CDR3. The CDR3 sequence is CASSQVRGNQVFTGELFF. CDR3 DNA: TGCGCCAGCAGCCAAGTCCGGGGGAACCAGGTGTTCACCGGGGAGCTGTTTTTT.